This TCR beta chain was observed in a study of T cell responses to AZD1222 COVID-19 vaccine (dated by TCRdb to the early 2020s). General notes on the study: Because spike-specific TCR depth and breadth did not differ between the two schedules, AZD1222 recipients who got a second dose at roughly 4 weeks were pooled with those who got a second dose at roughly 12 weeks. A total of 240 or so trial participants underwent TCR sequencing, of whom 207 had received two doses of AZD1222 and approximately 26 had received two doses of the MenACWY control vaccine. Trial participants were enrolled into age subgroups of 18-55, 56-69 and 70-plus years, which contained around 150, 28 and 57 TCR-sequenced participants, respectively. Results the study describes overall, beyond this receptor: In the small 56-69-year group, the increase in depth fell short of significance, most likely because of low power. Conclusions about previously exposed vaccinees were limited because only six or seven AZD1222 recipients were SARS-CoV-2 seropositive at baseline. Reportedly, almost half of the unique spike-specific TCRs recognized epitopes lying outside the regions that are mutated in the B.1.351 and B.1.1.7 variants. Participants were mostly white British, with more females than males. The authors suggested clonal diversity may have been underestimated. The vaccine-associated CD4 TCRs covered the entire spike protein, and the dominant responses fell in regions 160-218 and 743-854. Because no day 14 peak-response samples were available, repertoires were characterized only after the peak T cell response. After two AZD1222 doses, spike-specific TCR breadth and depth were significantly higher than at day 0 and than in MenACWY recipients.

For this clone: There is no known antigen for this receptor. Base qualities are not at hand, and no much larger clone is one base apart.

The CDR3 regions of human TCRbeta chains were analyzed by immunosequencing. In the original analysis: TCRs in the repertoires were matched against a reference library of SARS-CoV-2-specific TCRs that had been generated with the MIRA antigen-specificity platform. Breadth was defined as the fraction of unique TCRs that were SARS-CoV-2-associated. Depth was defined as the fraction of total T cells that were SARS-CoV-2-associated. Using the MIRA data, each spike-specific TCR was mapped to the spike region that the TCR reacts to and placed in a CD4 or CD8 class. Log10-transformed breadth and depth values were compared by one-way ANOVA with Sidak's multiple comparisons tests. TCRdb holds this immuneACCESS table with in-frame rearrangements only. Some clones are missing; in checked studies, unresolved V genes explain under half, and the rest has no known cause. The V and J calls and the clone size are those of that table, but D and trimming were determined from the DNA. The sample table shows about 160,000 clones, and approximately 91% are seen once. Approximately 2% of the sample is held by the ten biggest clonotypes.

Trimming takes 6 bases from V and 1 base from J, and the germline ends sit 14 bases apart. The CDR3 contains 15 residues, cysteine and phenylalanine counted. Of all the DNA, just the CDR3 is kept, 45 bases in frame from base 1. CDR1 and CDR2 are drawn from the germline V gene: MNHEY, SVGAGI. What this sample's time point label stands for: baseline before first vaccination. Vaccinee samples were obtained from the UK trials COV001 and COV002, which included a single-blind randomized controlled phase 2/3 trial of AZD1222 (ChAdOx1 nCoV-19) in healthy adults. For TCRbeta chain sequencing, PBMC samples were collected from trial participants at day 0 and at day 28 after the second dose.

The chain is encoded by TRBV6-5 joined to TRBJ2-3; TRBD2 is a possible D gene, resting on 5 matching bases. The sequence derives from an adult in good health. The sample consisted of peripheral blood, taken on day 0 of AZD1222 vaccination. The CDR3 region: CASSPQRDGTDTQYF. The nucleotides read TGTGCCAGCAGCCCCCAACGGGATGGCACAGATACGCAGTATTTT.